In this sample, the clone carrying this T cell receptor (beta chain) turned up many times. The antigen remains unidentified. This sample is drawn from a study of post-analysis software for immune sequencing data. Study-wide background: Both relapsing-remitting and secondary progressive multiple sclerosis featured among the disease courses, as did progressive-relapsing multiple sclerosis. Notes on the study in general: Batch-mates among the samples co-clustered strongly by F measure. Normalized Chao1 diversity in multiple sclerosis patients fell significantly below that of controls. With TRBV5-6, TRBV5-1 and TRBV20-1 included, about five TRBV segments were more frequent in patients than in controls.

The CDR3 runs 15 residues. Germline values: CDR1 MDHEN, CDR2 SYDVKM. V lost 6 bases to trimming and J lost 6 bases, with 18 bases between them. Unique-molecular-identifier-tagged TCR beta cDNA libraries were used. T cells numbering about 0.9 to 10 million yielded cDNA molecules that totaled roughly 500,000. TCRdb reanalysed the PCR reads using MiXCR and keeps one entry per CDR3 protein. The sample has a few hundred thousand distinct CDR3 sequences, less than 40% seen once. Sample: blood. The gene calls are TRBV28 and TRBJ1-5, with D uncertain. The receptor comes from a girl between 10 and 17 years old with multiple sclerosis. The CDR3 reads CASRGYVGGSQPQHF. The CDR3 bases are TGTGCCAGCAGGGGGTACGTTGGCGGATCTCAGCCCCAGCATTTT. The variable domain in full, completed from reference TRBV28 and TRBJ1-5, reads DVKVTQSSRYLVKRTGEKVFLECVQDMDHENMFWYRQDPGLGLRLIYFSYDVKMKEKGDIPEGYSVSREKKERFSLILESASTNQTSMYLCASRGYVGGSQPQHFGDGTRLSIL.